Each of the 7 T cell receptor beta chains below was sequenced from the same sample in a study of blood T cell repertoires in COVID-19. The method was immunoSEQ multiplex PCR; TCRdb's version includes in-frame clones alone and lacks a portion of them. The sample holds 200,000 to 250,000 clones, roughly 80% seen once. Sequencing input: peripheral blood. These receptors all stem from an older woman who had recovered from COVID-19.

CDR3: CASSRGQPNTEAFF. CDR3 nucleotide sequence: TGTGCCAGCAGCCGGGGACAGCCGAACACTGAAGCTTTCTTT. The gene calls are TRBV5-4 and TRBJ1-1; the match to TRBD1 covers 7 bases. The germline V gene has CDR1 SGHNT and CDR2 YYREEE (reference sequence). J gave up 1 base and V 4 bases, and 4 bases lay outside the gene matches. The length of the CDR3 is 14 residues.

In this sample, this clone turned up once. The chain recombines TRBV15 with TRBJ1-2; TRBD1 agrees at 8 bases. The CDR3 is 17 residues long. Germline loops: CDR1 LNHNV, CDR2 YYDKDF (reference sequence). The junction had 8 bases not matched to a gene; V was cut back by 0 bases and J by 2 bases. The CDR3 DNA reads TGTGCCACCAGCAGAGATCTGGGGACAGGATTCAACTATGGCTACACCTTC. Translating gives CATSRDLGTGFNYGYTF.

The CDR3 DNA is TGTGCCACCAGTGATTCCGCGGTGGATACGCAGTATTTT. Its translation: CATSDSAVDTQYF. This chain links TRBV24-1 with TRBJ2-3; D is unresolved. CDR3 length: 13 amino acids. CDR1 is KGHDR, CDR2 SFDVKD, per germline. The V end was cut by 2 bases, the J end by 6 bases, with 8 bases between.

CDR3 sequence: CASSASPGVLGLSYEQYF. The CDR3, as DNA: TGTGCCAGCAGCGCAAGCCCAGGGGTCTTAGGCTTAAGCTACGAGCAGTACTTC. The V and J genes are TRBV5-4 and TRBJ2-7; TRBD1 might be the D (6 bases). Germline CDR1 SGHNT, CDR2 YYREEE (reference sequence). The CDR3 totals 18 residues. The V gene lost 4 bases and the J gene lost 3 bases, with 26 bases spanning the gap.

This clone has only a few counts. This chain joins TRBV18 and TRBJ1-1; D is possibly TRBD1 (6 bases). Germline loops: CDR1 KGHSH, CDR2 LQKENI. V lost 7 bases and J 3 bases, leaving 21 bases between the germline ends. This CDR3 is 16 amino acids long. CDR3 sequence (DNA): TGTGCCAGCTTACTTTGGGCAGGGGTGTGGGACACTGAAGCTTTCTTT. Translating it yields CASLLWAGVWDTEAFF.

CDR3 in DNA: TGTGCCAGCAGCTTAAAGCTCCTTGGGGAGGGCAACACTGAAGCTTTCTTT. It codes for CASSLKLLGEGNTEAFF. J is TRBJ1-1 and V is TRBV7-2; D is undetermined. From germline, CDR1 is SGHTA and CDR2 FQGNSA. The CDR3 is made up of 17 amino acids. The V end was cut by 2 bases, the J end by 2 bases, with 18 bases between. Full variable domain (missing parts from reference TRBV7-2 and TRBJ1-1): GAGVSQSPSNKVTEKGKDVELRCDPISGHTALYWYRQSLGQGLEFLIYFQGNSAPDKSGLPSDRFSAERTGGSVSTLTIQRTQQEDSAVYLCASSLKLLGEGNTEAFFGQGTRLTVV.

The CDR3 is CASSLFSGGTYEQYF. In DNA, the CDR3 is TGCGCCAGCAGCTTGTTCAGCGGGGGAACCTACGAGCAGTACTTC. The V and J genes are TRBV5-1 and TRBJ2-7; 8 bases match TRBD2. Unmatched junction bases numbered 5, after V lost 1 base and J lost 2 bases. The germline V gene encodes CDR1 SGHRS and CDR2 YFSETQ. The CDR3 totals 15 residues.